These 5 T cell receptor beta chains originate from one sample sequenced in a study of T cell responses to AZD1222 COVID-19 vaccine. Generated by immunoSEQ multiplex PCR, the TCRdb table keeps only in-frame clones and is missing some. This sample has about 160,000 clones; 91% occur once, and the top ten carry under 2.5%. This sample comprised peripheral blood, obtained on day 0 of AZD1222 vaccination. These receptors came from an adult in good health.

The chain has TRBV30 and TRBJ1-4; no firm D call. The V end was cut by 7 bases, the J end by 4 bases, with 19 bases between. Germline CDR1 GTSNPN, CDR2 SVGIG (reference sequence). The CDR3 has 15 residues. CDR3 nucleotide sequence: TGTGCCTTGGCGGGCCCAGACTTGTATAATGAAAAACTGTTTTTT. This gives the protein CALAGPDLYNEKLFF. The variable domain in full, completed from reference TRBV30 and TRBJ1-4, reads SQTIHQWPATLVQPVGSPLSLECTVEGTSNPNLYWYRQAAGRGLQLLFYSVGIGQISSEVPQNLSASRPQDRQFILSSKKLLLSDSGFYLCALAGPDLYNEKLFFGSGTQLSVL.

The rearrangement links TRBV5-1 to TRBJ2-7; 8 bases are a match to TRBD2. The trim removed 5 bases at V and 2 bases at J, leaving 6 bases unmatched. The CDR3 has 14 residues. Germline V gene data show CDR1 as SGHRS and CDR2 as YFSETQ. CDR3 DNA sequence: TGCGCCAGCAGTAGCGGGGACGGGACCTACGAGCAGTACTTC. Amino acid sequence: CASSSGDGTYEQYF.

The rearrangement joins TRBV5-5 to TRBJ2-1; D is possibly TRBD1 (6 bases). This CDR3 comprises 12 residues. Germline V gene sequence: CDR1 SGHKS, CDR2 YYEKEE (reference sequence). Trimming shortened V by 2 bases and J by 7 bases, and 7 bases separated the two germline ends. The CDR3 region is CASSFQGNEQFF. CDR3 in DNA: TGTGCCAGCAGCTTCCAGGGGAATGAGCAGTTCTTC.

CDR3 in amino acids: CASSPGGANYGYTF. The CDR3 coding sequence is TGTGCCAGCAGCCCGGGGGGAGCTAACTATGGCTACACCTTC. The chain uses TRBV9 and TRBJ1-2; D may be TRBD1 (5 bases). Between the trimmed V and J ends, which lost 4 bases and 0 bases, there was a span of 10 bases. The CDR3 sequence is 14 residues long. Germline-derived CDR1 and CDR2 are SGDLS and YYNGEE. Full variable domain (rest looked up from reference TRBV9 and TRBJ1-2): DSGVTQTPKHLITATGQRVTLRCSPRSGDLSVYWYQQSLDQGLQFLIQYYNGEERAKGNILERFSAQQFPDLHSELNLSSLELGDSALYFCASSPGGANYGYTFGSGTRLTVV.

The chain combines TRBV6-2 or TRBV6-3 with TRBJ1-5; unclear D gene. The CDR3 has 13 residues. Germline lookup yields CDR1 MNHEY and CDR2 SVGEGT. Trimming removed 4 bases at V and 6 bases at J, with 10 bases between. DNA of the CDR3: TGTGCCAGCAGTTCGCCCTCGAGTCAGCCCCAGCATTTT. Its protein is CASSSPSSQPQHF.